A selection of T cell receptor beta chains follows, all from one sample in a study of T-cell reconstitution after alpha-beta-depleted transplantation in children. TCRdb re-derived calls from the PCR reads in MiXCR, one entry per CDR3 protein. The repertoire has 700,000 to 950,000 distinct CDR3 sequences, less than 20% of them found once; the top ten carry roughly 5%. The specimen comprised PBMCs, mostly from graft donor cells, sampled 360 days after TCRalphabeta/CD19-depleted stem cell transplant. The receptors were gathered from a male patient between 10 and 17 years old who had a stem cell transplant for acute lymphoblastic leukemia, so the T cells may come from the graft donor. Each CDR3 is given with its conserved first and last residue. The D gene is left open where the match is weak. Some rows have no size entry. The others give once, few or many, or a class for an expanded clone.

.	TRBV12-3/TRBV12-4	many	TRBJ2-3	TGTGCCAGCAGTTTACAGAGGGGAGGATCAGATACGCAGTATTTT	CASSLQRGGSDTQYF
.	TRBV6-5	.	TRBJ2-2	TGTGCCAGCAGTTTCCGACTAGATAGGAACACCGGGGAGCTGTTTTTT	CASSFRLDRNTGELFF
TRBD1	TRBV12-3/TRBV12-4	few	TRBJ2-2	TGTGCCAGCACTCGGGACAGGGAGTTACGGGAGCTGTTTTTT	CASTRDRELRELFF
TRBD1	TRBV7-8	many	TRBJ2-2	TGTGCCAGCAGCTTAGCCGGGACAGTGTATCTAGGGGAGCTGTTTTTT	CASSLAGTVYLGELFF
TRBD1	TRBV5-1	few	TRBJ1-2	TGCGCCAGCAGCACCAGCCAGCCGGGACAGGGCTATGGCTACACCTTC	CASSTSQPGQGYGYTF
.	TRBV15	.	TRBJ1-1	TGTGCCACCAGCTACCTGAACACTGAAGCTTTCTTT	CATSYLNTEAFF
.	TRBV4-1	.	TRBJ2-7	TGCGCCAGCAGCCTCCTTGGACGCTACGAGCAGTACTTC	CASSLLGRYEQYF
.	TRBV6-1	.	TRBJ2-2	TGTGCCAGCAGTGAAAAGCGGAACACCGGGGAGCTGTTTTTT	CASSEKRNTGELFF
TRBD1	TRBV10-3	few	TRBJ2-7	TGTGCCATCAGTGACCCTCGGGACAGGGCCTACGAGCAGTACTTC	CAISDPRDRAYEQYF
.	TRBV5-6	few	TRBJ2-5	TGTGCCAGCAGCTTGTGGTGGCTGGAGACCCAGTACTTC	CASSLWWLETQYF